These T cell receptor beta chains were read from a single sample in a study of blood T cell repertoires in COVID-19. Sequencing used immunoSEQ multiplex PCR; TCRdb keeps in-frame clones, though not all of them. The sample includes approximately 180,000 clones, approximately 85% of them seen just once. Source material: peripheral blood. These TCRs come from an elderly woman with acute or convalescent COVID-19. CDR3s include the opening cysteine and the closing phenylalanine or tryptophan. The order of the fields is J gene, V gene, CDR3 protein.

J gene: TRBJ1-6
V gene: TRBV5-4
CDR3 protein: CASSLKTGTIEPLHF

J gene: TRBJ1-1
V gene: TRBV7-3
CDR3 protein: CASSPHGGRTEAFF

J gene: TRBJ1-1
V gene: TRBV7-2
CDR3 protein: CASSLDWRGTEAFF

J gene: TRBJ1-2
V gene: TRBV6-5
CDR3 protein: CASSYSLTRANYGYTF

J gene: TRBJ2-2
V gene: TRBV5-4
CDR3 protein: CASSLAERVLVTGELFF

J gene: TRBJ1-2
V gene: TRBV4-2
CDR3 protein: CASSQGLPGADGYTF

J gene: TRBJ2-3
V gene: TRBV24-1
CDR3 protein: CATSDWTEMADTQYF

J gene: TRBJ1-5
V gene: TRBV4-1
CDR3 protein: CASGGTVYQPQHF

J gene: TRBJ2-3
V gene: TRBV7-2
CDR3 protein: CASSFDRGQGDTQYF

J gene: TRBJ1-5
V gene: TRBV19
CDR3 protein: CASSMGTSSNQPQHF

J gene: TRBJ2-4
V gene: TRBV5-6
CDR3 protein: CASSPGTGLNIQYF

J gene: TRBJ2-2
V gene: TRBV19
CDR3 protein: CASRGGLAGTGELFF

J gene: TRBJ1-6
V gene: TRBV7-2
CDR3 protein: CASSFRQGRHSPLHF

J gene: TRBJ2-1
V gene: TRBV11-2
CDR3 protein: CASSLVRASGSAEQFF

J gene: TRBJ1-3
V gene: TRBV5-4
CDR3 protein: CASSPEVVPGNTIYF

J gene: TRBJ2-1
V gene: TRBV28
CDR3 protein: CASSFTARVYNEQFF

J gene: TRBJ2-2
V gene: TRBV6-6
CDR3 protein: CASRRDTGELFF

J gene: TRBJ1-4
V gene: TRBV3-1/TRBV3-2
CDR3 protein: CASSHAGKANEKLFF

J gene: TRBJ2-4
V gene: TRBV27
CDR3 protein: CASQGTKNIQYF

J gene: TRBJ1-1
V gene: TRBV19
CDR3 protein: CASSPTGVWNTEAFF

J gene: TRBJ1-4
V gene: TRBV6-5
CDR3 protein: CASSRVGGSEKLFF

J gene: TRBJ1-2
V gene: TRBV9
CDR3 protein: CASSVVQGREDGYTF

J gene: TRBJ2-5
V gene: TRBV5-5
CDR3 protein: CASSLPGKETQYF

J gene: TRBJ2-7
V gene: TRBV18
CDR3 protein: CASSPPAQGVPPYEQYF

J gene: TRBJ1-2
V gene: TRBV5-4
CDR3 protein: CASSLADRPNYGYTF

J gene: TRBJ2-1
V gene: TRBV5-4
CDR3 protein: CASSWGRGREQFF

J gene: TRBJ2-2
V gene: TRBV12-5
CDR3 protein: CASGSHRGLDTGELFF

J gene: TRBJ1-5
V gene: TRBV30
CDR3 protein: CAWSQPPGQGYQPQHF

J gene: TRBJ2-1
V gene: TRBV7-8
CDR3 protein: CASSLGWGAGVYNEQFF

J gene: TRBJ2-7
V gene: TRBV14
CDR3 protein: CASSKLPGQGSYEQYF

J gene: TRBJ1-2
V gene: TRBV19
CDR3 protein: CASSMEDRGRGGYTF

J gene: TRBJ2-7
V gene: TRBV5-4
CDR3 protein: CASSVAGVYEQYF

J gene: TRBJ2-1
V gene: TRBV4-1
CDR3 protein: CASSQEPPQRGYNEQFF

J gene: TRBJ2-2
V gene: TRBV5-1
CDR3 protein: CASSRTSGRRGGELFF

J gene: TRBJ2-7
V gene: TRBV5-1
CDR3 protein: CASSPGSYEQYF

J gene: TRBJ1-2
V gene: TRBV15
CDR3 protein: CATSRESRFNYGYTF

J gene: TRBJ1-1
V gene: TRBV5-5
CDR3 protein: CASSLDSPNTEAFF

J gene: TRBJ1-2
V gene: TRBV5-4
CDR3 protein: CASSDRTYGYTF

J gene: TRBJ2-7
V gene: TRBV5-1
CDR3 protein: CASSDRDRGLPEQYF

J gene: TRBJ1-2
V gene: TRBV7-2
CDR3 protein: CASSLGTGSHGYTF

J gene: TRBJ2-2
V gene: TRBV5-1
CDR3 protein: CASSFSYTGELFF

J gene: TRBJ1-2
V gene: TRBV30
CDR3 protein: CAWSVTGVVGYTF

J gene: TRBJ2-1
V gene: TRBV5-4
CDR3 protein: CASSDDRGFSYNEQFF

J gene: TRBJ1-1
V gene: TRBV29-1
CDR3 protein: CSYGVNTEAFF

J gene: TRBJ1-2
V gene: TRBV5-4
CDR3 protein: CASSSGTGTEYGYTF